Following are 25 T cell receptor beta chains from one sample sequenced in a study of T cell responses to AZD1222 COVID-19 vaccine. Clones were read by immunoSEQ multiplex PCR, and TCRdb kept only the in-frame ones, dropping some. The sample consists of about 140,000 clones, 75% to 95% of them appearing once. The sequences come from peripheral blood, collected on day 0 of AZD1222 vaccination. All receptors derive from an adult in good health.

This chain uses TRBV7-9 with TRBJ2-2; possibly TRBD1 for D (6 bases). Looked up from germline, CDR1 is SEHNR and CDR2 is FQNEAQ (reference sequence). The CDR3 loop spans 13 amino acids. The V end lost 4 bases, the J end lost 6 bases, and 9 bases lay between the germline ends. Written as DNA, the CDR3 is TGTGCCAGCAGCTGGGCAGGGGCCGGGGAGCTGTTTTTT. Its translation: CASSWAGAGELFF.

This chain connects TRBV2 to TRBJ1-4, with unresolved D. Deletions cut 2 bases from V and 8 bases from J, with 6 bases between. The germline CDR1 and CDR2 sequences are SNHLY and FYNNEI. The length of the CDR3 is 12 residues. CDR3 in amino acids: CASSESPEKLFF. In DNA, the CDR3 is TGTGCCAGCAGTGAAAGCCCGGAAAAACTGTTTTTT. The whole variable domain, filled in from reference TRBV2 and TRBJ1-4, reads EPEVTQTPSHQVTQMGQEVILRCVPISNHLYFYWYRQILGQKVEFLVSFYNNEISEKSEIFDDQFSVERPDGSNFTLKIRSTKLEDSAMYFCASSESPEKLFFGSGTQLSVL.

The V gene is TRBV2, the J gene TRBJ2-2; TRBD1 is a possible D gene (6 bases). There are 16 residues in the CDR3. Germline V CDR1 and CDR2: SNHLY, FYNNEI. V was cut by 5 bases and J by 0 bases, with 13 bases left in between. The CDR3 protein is CASSNREIANTGELFF. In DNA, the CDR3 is TGTGCCAGCAGTAACAGGGAAATCGCGAACACCGGGGAGCTGTTTTTT.

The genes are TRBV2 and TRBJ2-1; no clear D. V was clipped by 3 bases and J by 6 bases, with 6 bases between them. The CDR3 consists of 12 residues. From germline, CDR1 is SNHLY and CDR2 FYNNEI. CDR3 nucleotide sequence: TGTGCCAGCAGTGACCCTAGCAATGAGCAGTTCTTC. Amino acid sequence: CASSDPSNEQFF.

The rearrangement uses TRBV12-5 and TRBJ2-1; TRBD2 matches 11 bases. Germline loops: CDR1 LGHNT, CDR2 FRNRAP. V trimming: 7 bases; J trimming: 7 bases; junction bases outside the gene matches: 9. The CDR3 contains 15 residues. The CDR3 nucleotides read TGTGCTAGTGCCTTGACTAGCGGGATAGAAAATGAGCAGTTCTTC. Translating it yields CASALTSGIENEQFF.

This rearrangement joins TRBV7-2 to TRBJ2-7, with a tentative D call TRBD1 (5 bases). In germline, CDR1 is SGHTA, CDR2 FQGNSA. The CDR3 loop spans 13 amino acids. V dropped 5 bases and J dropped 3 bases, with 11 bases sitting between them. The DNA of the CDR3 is TGTGCCAGCAGCGTTCAGGGAAACTACGAGCAGTACTTC. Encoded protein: CASSVQGNYEQYF.

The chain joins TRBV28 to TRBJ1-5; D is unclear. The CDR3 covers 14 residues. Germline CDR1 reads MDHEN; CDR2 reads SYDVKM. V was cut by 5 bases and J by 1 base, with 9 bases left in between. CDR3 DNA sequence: TGTGCCAGCAGTGTCCGTTTAAGCAATCAGCCCCAGCATTTT. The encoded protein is CASSVRLSNQPQHF. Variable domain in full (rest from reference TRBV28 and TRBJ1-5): DVKVTQSSRYLVKRTGEKVFLECVQDMDHENMFWYRQDPGLGLRLIYFSYDVKMKEKGDIPEGYSVSREKKERFSLILESASTNQTSMYLCASSVRLSNQPQHFGDGTRLSIL.

CDR3 loop: CAGGIDYGYTF. The CDR3 bases are TGTGCGGGGGGGATTGACTATGGCTACACCTTC. The rearrangement joins TRBV7-9 to TRBJ1-2; a possible D gene is TRBD1 (5 bases). The V gene's germline CDR1 is SEHNR and CDR2 FQNEAQ (reference sequence). This CDR3 contains 11 residues.

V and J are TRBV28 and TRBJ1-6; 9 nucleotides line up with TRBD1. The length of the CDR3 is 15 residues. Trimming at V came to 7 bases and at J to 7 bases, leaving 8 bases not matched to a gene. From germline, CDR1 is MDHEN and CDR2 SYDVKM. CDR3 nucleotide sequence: TGTGCCAGCACGAAGCAGGGACAGGGCAATTCACCCCTCCACTTT. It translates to CASTKQGQGNSPLHF.

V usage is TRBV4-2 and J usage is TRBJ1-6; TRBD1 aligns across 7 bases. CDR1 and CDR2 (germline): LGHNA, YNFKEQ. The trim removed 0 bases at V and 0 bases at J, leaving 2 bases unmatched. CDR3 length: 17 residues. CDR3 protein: CASSQEGQSSYNSPLHF. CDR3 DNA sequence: TGTGCCAGCAGCCAAGAGGGACAGAGCTCCTATAATTCACCCCTCCACTTT.

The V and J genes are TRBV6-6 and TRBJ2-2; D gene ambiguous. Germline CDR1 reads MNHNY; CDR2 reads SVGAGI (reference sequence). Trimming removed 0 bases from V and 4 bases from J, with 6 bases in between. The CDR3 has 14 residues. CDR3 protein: CASSYSKGTGELFF. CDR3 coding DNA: TGTGCCAGCAGTTACTCGAAGGGCACCGGGGAGCTGTTTTTT.

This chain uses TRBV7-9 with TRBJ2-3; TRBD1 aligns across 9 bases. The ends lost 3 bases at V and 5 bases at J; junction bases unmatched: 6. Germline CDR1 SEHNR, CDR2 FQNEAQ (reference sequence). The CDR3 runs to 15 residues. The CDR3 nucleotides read TGTGCCAGCAGCTTGGGACAGGGCCCCTTAGATACGCAGTATTTT. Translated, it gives CASSLGQGPLDTQYF.

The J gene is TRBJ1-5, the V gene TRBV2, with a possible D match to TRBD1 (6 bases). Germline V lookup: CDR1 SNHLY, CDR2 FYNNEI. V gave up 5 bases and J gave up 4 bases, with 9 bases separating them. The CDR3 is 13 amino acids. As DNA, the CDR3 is TGTGCCAGCAGTCCAGGGGTGAATCAGCCCCAGCATTTT. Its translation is CASSPGVNQPQHF. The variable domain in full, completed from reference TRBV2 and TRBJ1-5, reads EPEVTQTPSHQVTQMGQEVILRCVPISNHLYFYWYRQILGQKVEFLVSFYNNEISEKSEIFDDQFSVERPDGSNFTLKIRSTKLEDSAMYFCASSPGVNQPQHFGDGTRLSIL.

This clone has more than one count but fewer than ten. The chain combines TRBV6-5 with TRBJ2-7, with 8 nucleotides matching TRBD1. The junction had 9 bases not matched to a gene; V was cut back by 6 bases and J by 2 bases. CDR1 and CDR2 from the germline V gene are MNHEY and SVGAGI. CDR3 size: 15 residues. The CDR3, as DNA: TGTGCCAGCAGCCCGGGACAGGTAACAACCTACGAGCAGTACTTC. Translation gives CASSPGQVTTYEQYF.

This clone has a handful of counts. In DNA form, the CDR3 reads TGTGCCAACCCCCCAACTGCCGGGGCCAACGTCCTGACTTTC. Translation: CANPPTAGANVLTF. The V and J genes are TRBV7-9 and TRBJ2-6; D gene uncertain. Per the germline V gene, CDR1 is SEHNR and CDR2 is FQNEAQ (reference sequence). The CDR3 is 14 amino acids. Trimming left V 10 bases short and J 4 bases short, with 14 bases between.

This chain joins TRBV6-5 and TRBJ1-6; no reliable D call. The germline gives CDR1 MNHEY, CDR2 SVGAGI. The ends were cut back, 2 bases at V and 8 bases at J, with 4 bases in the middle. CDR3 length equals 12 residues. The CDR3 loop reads CASSYADSPLHF. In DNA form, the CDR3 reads TGTGCCAGCAGTTACGCAGATTCACCCCTCCACTTT.

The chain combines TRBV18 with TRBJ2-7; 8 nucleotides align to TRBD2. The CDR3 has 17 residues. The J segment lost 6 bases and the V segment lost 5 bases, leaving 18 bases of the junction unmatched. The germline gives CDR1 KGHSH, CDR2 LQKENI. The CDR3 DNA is TGTGCCAGCTCAGGAGAAAGCGGGAGCCACTGGGAGGGCGAGCAGTACTTC. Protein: CASSGESGSHWEGEQYF.

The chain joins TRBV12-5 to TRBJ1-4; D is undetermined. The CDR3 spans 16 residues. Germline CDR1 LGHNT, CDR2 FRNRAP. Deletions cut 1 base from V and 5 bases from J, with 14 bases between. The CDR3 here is CASGLARTGWNEKLFF. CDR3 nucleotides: TGTGCTAGTGGTTTGGCCAGGACCGGTTGGAATGAAAAACTGTTTTTT.

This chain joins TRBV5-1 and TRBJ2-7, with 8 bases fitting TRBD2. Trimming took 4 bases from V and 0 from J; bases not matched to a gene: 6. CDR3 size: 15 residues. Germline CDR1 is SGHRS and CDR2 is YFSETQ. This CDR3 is CASSPGLAASYEQYF. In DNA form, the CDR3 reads TGCGCCAGCAGCCCAGGACTAGCCGCCTCCTACGAGCAGTACTTC.

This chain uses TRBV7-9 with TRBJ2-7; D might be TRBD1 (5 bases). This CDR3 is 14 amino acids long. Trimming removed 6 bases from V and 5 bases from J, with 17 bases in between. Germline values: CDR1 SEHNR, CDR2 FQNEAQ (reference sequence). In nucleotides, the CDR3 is TGTGCCAGCAGGCTCGCCGGGCTCAGGGACGAGCAGTACTTC. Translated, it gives CASRLAGLRDEQYF.

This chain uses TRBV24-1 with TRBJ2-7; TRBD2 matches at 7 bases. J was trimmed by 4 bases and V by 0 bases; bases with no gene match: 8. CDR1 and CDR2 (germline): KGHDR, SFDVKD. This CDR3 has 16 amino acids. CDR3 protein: CATSDLHLAGHYEQYF. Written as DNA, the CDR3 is TGTGCCACCAGTGATTTGCACTTAGCGGGCCATTACGAGCAGTACTTC.

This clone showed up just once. The CDR3 loop is CASSVAGFVDNEQFF. The CDR3 bases are TGTGCCAGCAGCGTAGCCGGGTTCGTCGACAATGAGCAGTTCTTC. The V call is TRBV9, the J call TRBJ2-1; D uncertain. V shed 0 bases and J shed 5 bases, with 12 bases lying between them. Looked up from germline, CDR1 is SGDLS and CDR2 is YYNGEE. This CDR3 is 15 amino acids long.

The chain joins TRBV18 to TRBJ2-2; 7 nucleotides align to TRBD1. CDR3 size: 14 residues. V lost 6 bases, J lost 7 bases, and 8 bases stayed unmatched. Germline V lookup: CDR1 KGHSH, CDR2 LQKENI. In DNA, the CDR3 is TGTGCCAGCTCCCCAAGCCGGACAGGCGGGGAGCTGTTTTTT. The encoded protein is CASSPSRTGGELFF.

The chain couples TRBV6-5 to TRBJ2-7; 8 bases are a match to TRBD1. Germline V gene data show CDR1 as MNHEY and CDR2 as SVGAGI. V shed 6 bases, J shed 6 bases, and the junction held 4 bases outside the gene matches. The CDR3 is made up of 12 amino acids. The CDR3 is CASRFTGGEQYF. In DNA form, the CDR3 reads TGTGCCAGCAGGTTCACAGGGGGCGAGCAGTACTTC.

The DNA of the CDR3 is TGTGCCAGCAGCTCCGGACTAGCGGGTATATTAGAGACCCAGTACTTC. Translation gives CASSSGLAGILETQYF. This sequence joins TRBV6-2 or TRBV6-3 and TRBJ2-5; 11 nucleotides line up with TRBD2. This CDR3 region has 16 residues. Trimming cost V 6 bases and J 4 bases; bases outside gene matches: 10. The germline V gene encodes CDR1 MNHEY and CDR2 SVGEGT.